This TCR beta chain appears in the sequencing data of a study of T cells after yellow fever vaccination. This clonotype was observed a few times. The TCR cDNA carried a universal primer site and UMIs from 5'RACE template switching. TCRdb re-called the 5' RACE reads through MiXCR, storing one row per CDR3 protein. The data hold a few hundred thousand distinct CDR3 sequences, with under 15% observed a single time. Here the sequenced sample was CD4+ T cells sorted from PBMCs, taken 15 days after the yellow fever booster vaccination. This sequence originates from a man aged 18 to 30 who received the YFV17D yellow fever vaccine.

The CDR3 loop reads CASSKARGGPLGEQYV. The CDR3 DNA reads as TGTGCCAGCAGCAAAGCCCGTGGGGGTCCCCTCGGCGAGCAGTACGTC. The V and J genes are TRBV21-1 and TRBJ2-7; the table's D call, TRBD1, was not checked against the DNA. TRBV21-1 is described as a pseudogene. The CDR3 has 16 amino acids.